These T cell receptor beta chains were read from a single sample in a study of shared clonotypes between healthy human individuals. TCRdb's table, derived via immunoSEQ multiplex PCR, lists solely in-frame clones and lacks some. Of 400,000 to 600,000 clones in the sample, around 79% were seen once. The sample consisted of PBMCs. Source of these receptors: a woman aged 40-49 years in good health. Some clones in this sample may be carry-over from other donors' samples. Both conserved end residues are trimmed from each CDR3. D genes are given only for firm matches. The listing skips clone size in some rows; elsewhere it reads once, few, many or a size class.

d_gene: NA
v_gene: TRBV2
j_gene: TRBJ1-1
abundance: NA
CDR3aa: AGSGLGYTEAF

d_gene: NA
v_gene: TRBV4-3
j_gene: TRBJ2-1
abundance: NA
CDR3aa: ASSQESLSDREQF

d_gene: TRBD2
v_gene: TRBV6-1
j_gene: TRBJ2-7
abundance: NA
CDR3aa: ASRDVGLDSYEQY

d_gene: NA
v_gene: TRBV5-1
j_gene: TRBJ1-5
abundance: NA
CDR3aa: ASSLDPVNQPQH

d_gene: NA
v_gene: TRBV2
j_gene: TRBJ2-1
abundance: NA
CDR3aa: ASLGGLAQGEQF

d_gene: NA
v_gene: TRBV5-1
j_gene: TRBJ2-2
abundance: NA
CDR3aa: ASSLPGEAANTGELF

d_gene: NA
v_gene: TRBV11-2
j_gene: TRBJ1-1
abundance: NA
CDR3aa: ASSPGGQGNTEAF

d_gene: TRBD2
v_gene: TRBV28
j_gene: TRBJ2-5
abundance: once
CDR3aa: ASSWTGLAERVKETQY

d_gene: NA
v_gene: TRBV7-2
j_gene: TRBJ2-1
abundance: once
CDR3aa: ASSFTSSYNEQF

d_gene: TRBD2
v_gene: TRBV11-2
j_gene: TRBJ2-3
abundance: NA
CDR3aa: ASSLWEGPTDTQY

d_gene: TRBD1
v_gene: TRBV4-1
j_gene: TRBJ2-7
abundance: NA
CDR3aa: ASSQAPGQASYEQY

d_gene: TRBD1
v_gene: TRBV19
j_gene: TRBJ2-1
abundance: NA
CDR3aa: ASSPWTGNDNEQF

d_gene: NA
v_gene: TRBV27
j_gene: TRBJ2-3
abundance: NA
CDR3aa: ASSSRRGTTDTQY

d_gene: TRBD2
v_gene: TRBV25-1
j_gene: TRBJ2-3
abundance: NA
CDR3aa: ASGASGSRTDTQY

d_gene: TRBD1
v_gene: TRBV7-9
j_gene: TRBJ2-7
abundance: few
CDR3aa: ASSPRSGQESYYEQY

d_gene: TRBD1
v_gene: TRBV28
j_gene: TRBJ2-6
abundance: NA
CDR3aa: ASSLTGTGANVLT

d_gene: TRBD1
v_gene: TRBV28
j_gene: TRBJ2-2
abundance: NA
CDR3aa: ASRTGGGGELF

d_gene: NA
v_gene: TRBV28
j_gene: TRBJ1-4
abundance: NA
CDR3aa: ASSLPLLGSQGTNEKLF